The TCR beta chain under discussion was sequenced for a study of shared clonotypes between healthy human individuals. Study details: There were three CD4 naive, three CD4 memory, two CD8 naive and one CD8 memory plates per donor.

The repertoire was sequenced with immunoSEQ multiplex PCR; TCRdb's copy has only in-frame clones and lacks some. The sample shows 1.4 million or so clones, roughly 98.5% of them seen only once. In its sample, this clone was seen once. The specimen sequenced was naive CD4+ T cells sorted from blood. Documented subset: CD45RA+ positively selected. This clonotype was sampled from a man aged 25 to 40 in good health.

The CDR3 sequence: CASSMRRPTGSYEQYF. The CDR3 bases are TGTGCCAGCAGTATGCGCCGGCCGACAGGGTCCTACGAGCAGTACTTC. The chain recombines TRBV28 with TRBJ2-7; TRBD1 agrees at 7 bases. The CDR3 sequence is 16 residues long. The trim removed 5 bases at V and 1 base at J, leaving 11 bases unmatched. Germline CDR1 and CDR2: MDHEN and SYDVKM.